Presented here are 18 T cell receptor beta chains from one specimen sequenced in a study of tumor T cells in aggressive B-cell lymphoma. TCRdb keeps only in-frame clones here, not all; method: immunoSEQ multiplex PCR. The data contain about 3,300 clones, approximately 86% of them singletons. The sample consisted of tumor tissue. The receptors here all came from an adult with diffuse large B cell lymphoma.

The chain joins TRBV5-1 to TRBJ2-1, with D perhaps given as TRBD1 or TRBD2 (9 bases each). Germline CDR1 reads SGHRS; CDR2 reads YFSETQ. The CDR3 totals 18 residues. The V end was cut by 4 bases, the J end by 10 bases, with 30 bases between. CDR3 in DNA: TGCGCCAGCAGCCGACAGGGGGTAGCGGGAGAGAGCAGGGGGGAGCAGTTCTTC. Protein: CASSRQGVAGESRGEQFF. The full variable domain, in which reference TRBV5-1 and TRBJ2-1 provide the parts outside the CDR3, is KAGVTQTPRYLIKTRGQQVTLSCSPISGHRSVSWYQQTPGQGLQFLFEYFSETQRNKGNFPGRFSGRQFSNSRSEMNVSTLELGDSALYLCASSRQGVAGESRGEQFFGPGTRLTVL.

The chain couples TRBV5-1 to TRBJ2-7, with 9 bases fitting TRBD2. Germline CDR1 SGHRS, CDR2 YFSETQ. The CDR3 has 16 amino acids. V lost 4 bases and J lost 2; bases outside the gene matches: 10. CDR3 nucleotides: TGCGCCAGCAGCGAGCGGGACAGCGGGGGGACCTACGAGCAGTACTTC. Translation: CASSERDSGGTYEQYF.

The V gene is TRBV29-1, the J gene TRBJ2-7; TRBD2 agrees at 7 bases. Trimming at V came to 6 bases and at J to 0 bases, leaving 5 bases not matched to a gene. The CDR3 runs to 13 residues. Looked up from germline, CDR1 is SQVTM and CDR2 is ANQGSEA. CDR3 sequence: CSVAASGSYEQYF. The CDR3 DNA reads TGCAGCGTGGCCGCTAGCGGCTCCTACGAGCAGTACTTC.

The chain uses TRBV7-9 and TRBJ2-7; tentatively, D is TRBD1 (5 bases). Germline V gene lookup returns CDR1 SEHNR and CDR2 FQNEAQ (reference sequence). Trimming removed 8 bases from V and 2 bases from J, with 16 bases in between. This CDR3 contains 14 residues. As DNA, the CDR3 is TGTGCCAGCTTACCTTTGAGCAGGGCCTACGAGCAGTACTTC. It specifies CASLPLSRAYEQYF.

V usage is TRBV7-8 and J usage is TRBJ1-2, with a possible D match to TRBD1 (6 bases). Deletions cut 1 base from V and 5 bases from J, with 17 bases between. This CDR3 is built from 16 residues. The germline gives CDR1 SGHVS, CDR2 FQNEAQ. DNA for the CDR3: TGTGCCAGCAGCTTAGAAGGGACAAGCCGAGTTTATGGCTACACCTTC. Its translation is CASSLEGTSRVYGYTF.

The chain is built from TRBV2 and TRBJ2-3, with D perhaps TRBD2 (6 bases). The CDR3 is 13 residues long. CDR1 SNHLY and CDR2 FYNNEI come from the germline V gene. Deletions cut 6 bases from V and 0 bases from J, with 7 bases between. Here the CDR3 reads CASRGGSTDTQYF. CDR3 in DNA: TGTGCCAGCAGGGGGGGTAGCACAGATACGCAGTATTTT.

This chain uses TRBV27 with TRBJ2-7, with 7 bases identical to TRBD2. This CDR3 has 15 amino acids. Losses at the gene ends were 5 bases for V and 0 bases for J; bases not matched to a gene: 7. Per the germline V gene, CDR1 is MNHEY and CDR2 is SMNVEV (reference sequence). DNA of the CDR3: TGTGCCAGCAGTCAATCTAGCGGTCTCTCCTACGAGCAGTACTTC. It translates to CASSQSSGLSYEQYF.

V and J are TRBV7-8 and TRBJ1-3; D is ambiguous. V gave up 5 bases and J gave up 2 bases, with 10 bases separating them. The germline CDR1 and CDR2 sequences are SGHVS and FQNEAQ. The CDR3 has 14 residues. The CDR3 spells CASSPSGTGNTIYF. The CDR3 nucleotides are TGTGCCAGCAGCCCCTCGGGGACTGGAAACACCATATATTTT.

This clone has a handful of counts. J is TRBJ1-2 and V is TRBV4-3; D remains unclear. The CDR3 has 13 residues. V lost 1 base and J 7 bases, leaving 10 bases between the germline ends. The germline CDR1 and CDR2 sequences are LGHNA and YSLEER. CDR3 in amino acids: CASSQVALIGYTF. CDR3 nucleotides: TGCGCCAGCAGCCAAGTAGCCCTAATTGGCTACACCTTC.

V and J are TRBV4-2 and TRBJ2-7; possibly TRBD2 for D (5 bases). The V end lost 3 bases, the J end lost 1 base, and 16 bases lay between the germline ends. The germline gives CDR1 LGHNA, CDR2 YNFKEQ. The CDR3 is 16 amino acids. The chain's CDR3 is CASSQETTRTSYEQYF. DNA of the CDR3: TGTGCCAGCAGCCAGGAGACGACTCGGACTTCCTACGAGCAGTACTTC.

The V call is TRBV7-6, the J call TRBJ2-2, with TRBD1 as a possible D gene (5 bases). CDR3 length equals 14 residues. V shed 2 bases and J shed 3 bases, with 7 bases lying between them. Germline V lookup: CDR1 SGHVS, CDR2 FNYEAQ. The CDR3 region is CASSLPGHTGELFF. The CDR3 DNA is TGTGCCAGCAGCTTACCAGGGCACACCGGGGAGCTGTTTTTT.

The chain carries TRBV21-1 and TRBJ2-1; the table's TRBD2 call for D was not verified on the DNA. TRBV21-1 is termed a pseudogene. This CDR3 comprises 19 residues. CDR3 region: CASSKALLAPKRVYNEQFF. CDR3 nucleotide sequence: TGTGCCAGCAGCAAAGCCCTTTTAGCGCCCAAGCGGGTTTACAATGAGCAGTTCTTC.

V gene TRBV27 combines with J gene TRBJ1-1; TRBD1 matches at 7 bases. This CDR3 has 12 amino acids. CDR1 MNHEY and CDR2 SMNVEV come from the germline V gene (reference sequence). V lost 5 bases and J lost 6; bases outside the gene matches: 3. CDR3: CASSLTGAEAFF. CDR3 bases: TGTGCCAGCAGTCTAACAGGGGCTGAAGCTTTCTTT.

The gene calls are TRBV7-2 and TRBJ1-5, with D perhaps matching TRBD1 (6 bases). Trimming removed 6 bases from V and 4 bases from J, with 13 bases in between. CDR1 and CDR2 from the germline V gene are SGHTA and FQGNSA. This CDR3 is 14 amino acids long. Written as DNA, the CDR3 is TGTGCCAGCAGTCCGGGGGGCCCTAATCAGCCCCAGCATTTT. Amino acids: CASSPGGPNQPQHF.

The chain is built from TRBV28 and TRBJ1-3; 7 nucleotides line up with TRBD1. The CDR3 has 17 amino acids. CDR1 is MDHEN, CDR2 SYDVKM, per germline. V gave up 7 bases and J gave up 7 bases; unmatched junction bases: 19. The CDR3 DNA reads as TGTGCCAGCACTCCCCCTTGGAGGGGGCTGGGGTGGAACACCATATATTTT. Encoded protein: CASTPPWRGLGWNTIYF.

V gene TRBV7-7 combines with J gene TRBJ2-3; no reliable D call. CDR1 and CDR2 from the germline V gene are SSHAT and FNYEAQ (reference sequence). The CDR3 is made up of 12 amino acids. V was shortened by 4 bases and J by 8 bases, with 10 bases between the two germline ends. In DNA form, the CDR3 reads TGTGCCAGCAGCTCCACCCCCGGTACGCAGTATTTT. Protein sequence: CASSSTPGTQYF.

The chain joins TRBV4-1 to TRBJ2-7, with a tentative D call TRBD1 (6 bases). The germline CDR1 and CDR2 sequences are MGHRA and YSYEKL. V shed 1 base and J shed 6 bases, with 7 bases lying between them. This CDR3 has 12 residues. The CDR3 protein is CASSQGGLEQYF. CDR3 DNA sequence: TGCGCCAGCAGCCAAGGGGGGCTCGAGCAGTACTTC.

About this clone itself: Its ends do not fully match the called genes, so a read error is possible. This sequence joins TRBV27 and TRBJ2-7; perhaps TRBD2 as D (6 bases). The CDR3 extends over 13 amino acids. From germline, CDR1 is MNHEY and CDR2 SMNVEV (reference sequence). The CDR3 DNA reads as TGTGCCAGCAGTTCGGTAGCGGCCTACAAGCAGTACTTC. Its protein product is CASSSVAAYKQYF.